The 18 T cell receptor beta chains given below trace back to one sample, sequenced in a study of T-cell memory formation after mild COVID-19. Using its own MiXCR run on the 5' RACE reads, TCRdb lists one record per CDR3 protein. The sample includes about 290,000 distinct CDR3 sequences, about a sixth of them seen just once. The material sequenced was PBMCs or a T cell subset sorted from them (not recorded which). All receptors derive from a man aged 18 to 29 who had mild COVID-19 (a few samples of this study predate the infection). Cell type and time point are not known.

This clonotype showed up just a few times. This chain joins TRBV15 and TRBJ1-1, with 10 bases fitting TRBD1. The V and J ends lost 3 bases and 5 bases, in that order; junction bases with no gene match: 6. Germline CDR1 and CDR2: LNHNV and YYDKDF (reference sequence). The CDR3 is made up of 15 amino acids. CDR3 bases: TGTGCCACCAGCAGGGCGGACAGGGGGGGAACTGAAGCTTTCTTT. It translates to CATSRADRGGTEAFF.

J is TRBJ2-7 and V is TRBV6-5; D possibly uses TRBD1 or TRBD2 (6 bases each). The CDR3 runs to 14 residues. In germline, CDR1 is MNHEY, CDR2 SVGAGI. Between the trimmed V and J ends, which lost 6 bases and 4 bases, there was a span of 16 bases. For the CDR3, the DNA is TGTGCCAGCAGACCCAATATAGGGGGGTACGAGCAGTACGTC. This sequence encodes CASRPNIGGYEQYV.

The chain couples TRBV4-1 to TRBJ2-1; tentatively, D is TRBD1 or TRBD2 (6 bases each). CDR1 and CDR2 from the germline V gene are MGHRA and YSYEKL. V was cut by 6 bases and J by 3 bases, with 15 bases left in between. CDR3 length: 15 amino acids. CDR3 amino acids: CASRHLGGGYNEQFF. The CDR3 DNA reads TGCGCCAGCAGGCACCTAGGAGGGGGCTACAATGAGCAGTTCTTC.

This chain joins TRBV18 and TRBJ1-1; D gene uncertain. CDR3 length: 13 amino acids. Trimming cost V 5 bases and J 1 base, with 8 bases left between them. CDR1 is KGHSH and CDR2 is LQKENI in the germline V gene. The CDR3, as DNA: TGTGCCAGCTCAACCGACAAGAACACTGAAGCTTTCTTT. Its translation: CASSTDKNTEAFF. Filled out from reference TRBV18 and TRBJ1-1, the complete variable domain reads NAGVMQNPRHLVRRRGQEARLRCSPMKGHSHVYWYRQLPEEGLKFMVYLQKENIIDESGMPKERFSAEFPKEGPSILRIQQVVRGDSAAYFCASSTDKNTEAFFGQGTRLTVV.

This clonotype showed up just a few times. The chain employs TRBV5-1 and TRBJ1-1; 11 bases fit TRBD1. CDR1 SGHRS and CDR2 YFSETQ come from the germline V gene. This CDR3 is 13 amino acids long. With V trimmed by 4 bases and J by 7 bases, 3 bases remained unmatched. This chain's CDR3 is CASSPDRGREAFF. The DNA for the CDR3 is TGCGCCAGCAGCCCGGACAGGGGGCGTGAAGCTTTCTTT.

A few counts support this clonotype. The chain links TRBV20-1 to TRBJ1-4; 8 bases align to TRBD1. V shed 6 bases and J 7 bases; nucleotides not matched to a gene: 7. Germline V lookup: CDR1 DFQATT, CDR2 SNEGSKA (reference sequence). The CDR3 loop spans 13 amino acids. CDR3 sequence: CSAGPGGTEKLFF. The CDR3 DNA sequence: TGCAGTGCCGGTCCAGGGGGCACTGAAAAACTGTTTTTT.

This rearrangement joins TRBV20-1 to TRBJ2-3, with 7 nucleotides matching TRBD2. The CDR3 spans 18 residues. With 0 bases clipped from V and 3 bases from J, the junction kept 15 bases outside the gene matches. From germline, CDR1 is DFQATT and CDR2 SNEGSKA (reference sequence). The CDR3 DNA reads TGCAGTGCTAGAGACCGCCGCCTTACTAGCGATGTAACAGATACGCAGTATTTT. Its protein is CSARDRRLTSDVTDTQYF.

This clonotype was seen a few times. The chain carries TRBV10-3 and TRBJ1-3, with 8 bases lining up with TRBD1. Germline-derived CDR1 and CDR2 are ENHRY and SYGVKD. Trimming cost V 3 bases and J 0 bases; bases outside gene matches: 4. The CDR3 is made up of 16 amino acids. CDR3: CAISDGQGPSGNTIYF. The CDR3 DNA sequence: TGTGCCATCAGTGACGGACAGGGCCCCTCTGGAAACACCATATATTTT.

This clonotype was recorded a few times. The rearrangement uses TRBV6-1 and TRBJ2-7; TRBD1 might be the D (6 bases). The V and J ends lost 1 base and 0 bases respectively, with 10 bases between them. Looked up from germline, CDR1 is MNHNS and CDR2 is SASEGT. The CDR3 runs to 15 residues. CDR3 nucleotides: TGTGCCAGCAGTGAAGGGACAGACCCCTCCTACGAGCAGTACTTC. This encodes CASSEGTDPSYEQYF.

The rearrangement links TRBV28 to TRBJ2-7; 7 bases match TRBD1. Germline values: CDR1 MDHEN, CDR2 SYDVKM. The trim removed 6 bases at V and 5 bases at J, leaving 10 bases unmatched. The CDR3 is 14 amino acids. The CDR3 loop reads CASRPTGQRDEQYV. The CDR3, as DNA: TGTGCCAGCAGACCGACAGGGCAGCGCGACGAGCAGTACGTC.

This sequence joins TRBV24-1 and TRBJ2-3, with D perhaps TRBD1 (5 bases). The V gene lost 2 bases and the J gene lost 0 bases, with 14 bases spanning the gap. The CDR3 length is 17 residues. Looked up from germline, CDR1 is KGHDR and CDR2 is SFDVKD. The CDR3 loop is CATSDSPTVTSTDTQYF. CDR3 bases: TGTGCCACCAGTGATTCCCCGACAGTGACTAGCACAGATACGCAGTATTTT.

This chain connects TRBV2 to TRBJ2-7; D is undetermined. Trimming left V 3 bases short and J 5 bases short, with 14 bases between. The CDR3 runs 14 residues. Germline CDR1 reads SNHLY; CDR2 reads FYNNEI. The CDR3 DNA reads TGTGCCAGCAGTGATGGAAAGGGTTGGGACGAGCAGTACTTC. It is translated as CASSDGKGWDEQYF.

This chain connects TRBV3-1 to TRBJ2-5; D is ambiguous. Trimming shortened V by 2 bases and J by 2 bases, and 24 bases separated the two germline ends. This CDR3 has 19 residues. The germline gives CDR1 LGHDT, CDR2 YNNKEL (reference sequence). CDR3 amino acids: CASSQRRPSQLIRQETQYF. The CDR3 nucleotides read TGTGCCAGCAGCCAACGAAGACCGTCTCAGCTCATCAGGCAAGAGACCCAGTACTTC.

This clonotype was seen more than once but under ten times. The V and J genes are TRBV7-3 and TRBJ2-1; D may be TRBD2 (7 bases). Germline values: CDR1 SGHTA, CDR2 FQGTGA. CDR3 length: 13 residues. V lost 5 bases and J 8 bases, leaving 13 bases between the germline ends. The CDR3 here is CASSGGARDEQFF. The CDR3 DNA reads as TGTGCCAGCAGCGGGGGGGCAAGGGATGAGCAGTTCTTC. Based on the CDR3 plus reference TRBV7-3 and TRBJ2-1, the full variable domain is GAGVSQTPSNKVTEKGKYVELRCDPISGHTALYWYRQSLGQGPEFLIYFQGTGAADDSGLPNDRFFAVRPEGSVSTLKIQRTERGDSAVYLCASSGGARDEQFFGPGTRLTVL.

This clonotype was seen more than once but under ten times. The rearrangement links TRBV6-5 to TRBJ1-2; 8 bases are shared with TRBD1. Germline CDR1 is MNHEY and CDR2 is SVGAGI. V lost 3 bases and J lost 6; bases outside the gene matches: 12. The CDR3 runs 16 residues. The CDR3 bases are TGTGCCAGCAGTTATCGAGGGACAGGACCCTTCGATGGCTACACCTTC. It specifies CASSYRGTGPFDGYTF.

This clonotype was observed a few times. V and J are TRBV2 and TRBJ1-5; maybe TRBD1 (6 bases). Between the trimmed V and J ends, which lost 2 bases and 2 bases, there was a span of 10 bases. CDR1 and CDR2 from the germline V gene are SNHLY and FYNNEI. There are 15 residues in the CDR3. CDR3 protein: CASSERGGRNQPQHF. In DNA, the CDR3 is TGTGCCAGCAGTGAACGGGGGGGGCGCAATCAGCCCCAGCATTTT.

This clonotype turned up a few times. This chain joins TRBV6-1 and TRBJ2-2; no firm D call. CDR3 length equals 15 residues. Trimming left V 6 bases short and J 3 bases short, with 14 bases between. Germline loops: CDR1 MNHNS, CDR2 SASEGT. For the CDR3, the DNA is TGTGCCAGCAGGGATATGTCCGGCTACACCGGGGAGCTGTTTTTT. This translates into CASRDMSGYTGELFF.

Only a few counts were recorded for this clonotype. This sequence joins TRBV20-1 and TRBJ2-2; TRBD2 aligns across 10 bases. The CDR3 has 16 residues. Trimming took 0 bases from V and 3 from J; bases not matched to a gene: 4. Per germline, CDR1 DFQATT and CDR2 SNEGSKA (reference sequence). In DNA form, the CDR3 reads TGCAGTGCTAGAGATCAACTAGCGGGGTACACCGGGGAGCTGTTTTTT. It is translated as CSARDQLAGYTGELFF.